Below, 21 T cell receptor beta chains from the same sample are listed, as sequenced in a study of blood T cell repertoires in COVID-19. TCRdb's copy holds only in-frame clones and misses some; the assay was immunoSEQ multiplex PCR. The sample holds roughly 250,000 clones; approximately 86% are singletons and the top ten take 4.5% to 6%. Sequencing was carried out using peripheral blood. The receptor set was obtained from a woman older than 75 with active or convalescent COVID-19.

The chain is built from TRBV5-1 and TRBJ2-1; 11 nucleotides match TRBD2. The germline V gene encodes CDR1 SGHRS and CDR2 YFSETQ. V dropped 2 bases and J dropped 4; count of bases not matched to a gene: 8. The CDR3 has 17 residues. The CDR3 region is CASSFSMGTSGYNEQFF. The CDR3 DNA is TGCGCCAGCAGCTTCTCAATGGGGACTAGCGGTTACAATGAGCAGTTCTTC.

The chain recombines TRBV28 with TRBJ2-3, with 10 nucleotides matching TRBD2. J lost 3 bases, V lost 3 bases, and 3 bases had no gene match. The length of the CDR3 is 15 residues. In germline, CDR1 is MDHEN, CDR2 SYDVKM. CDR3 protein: CASSLPSGGTDTQYF. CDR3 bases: TGTGCCAGCAGTTTGCCTAGCGGGGGAACAGATACGCAGTATTTT.

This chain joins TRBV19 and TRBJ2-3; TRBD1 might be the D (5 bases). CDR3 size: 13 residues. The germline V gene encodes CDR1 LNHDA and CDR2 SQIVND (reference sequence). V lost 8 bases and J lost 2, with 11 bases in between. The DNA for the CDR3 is TGTGCCAGTTCTAGGGGCGACACAGATACGCAGTATTTT. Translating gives CASSRGDTDTQYF.

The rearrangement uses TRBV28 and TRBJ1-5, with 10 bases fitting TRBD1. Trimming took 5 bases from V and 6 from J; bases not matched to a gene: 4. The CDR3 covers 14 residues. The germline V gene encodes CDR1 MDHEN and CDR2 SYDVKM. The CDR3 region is CASSTGQGVQPQHF. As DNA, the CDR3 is TGTGCCAGCAGTACAGGACAGGGGGTTCAGCCCCAGCATTTT.

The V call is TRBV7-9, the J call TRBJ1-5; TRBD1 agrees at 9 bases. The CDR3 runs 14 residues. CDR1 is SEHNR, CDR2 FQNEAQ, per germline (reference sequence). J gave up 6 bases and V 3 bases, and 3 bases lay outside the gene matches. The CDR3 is CASSFWDRVQPQHF. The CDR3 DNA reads TGTGCCAGCAGCTTTTGGGACAGGGTTCAGCCCCAGCATTTT.

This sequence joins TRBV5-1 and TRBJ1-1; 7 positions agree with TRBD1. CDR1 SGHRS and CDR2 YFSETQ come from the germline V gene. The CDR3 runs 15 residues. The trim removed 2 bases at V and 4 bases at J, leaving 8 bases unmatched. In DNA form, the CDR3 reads TGCGCCAGCAGCTTAGGGGGCCGCGGCGCCACTGAAGCTTTCTTT. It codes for CASSLGGRGATEAFF.

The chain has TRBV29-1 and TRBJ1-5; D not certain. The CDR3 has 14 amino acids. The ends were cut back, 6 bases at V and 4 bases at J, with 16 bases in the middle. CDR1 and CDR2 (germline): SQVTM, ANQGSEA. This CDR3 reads CSVLTAGRNQPQHF. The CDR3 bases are TGCAGCGTATTGACCGCAGGCCGTAATCAGCCCCAGCATTTT.

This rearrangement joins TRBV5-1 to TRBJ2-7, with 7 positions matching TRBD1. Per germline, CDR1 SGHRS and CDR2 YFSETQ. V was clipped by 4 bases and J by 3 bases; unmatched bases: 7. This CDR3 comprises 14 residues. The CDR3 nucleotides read TGCGCCAGCAGCCCCCAGACAGGGAACTACGAGCAGTACTTC. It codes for CASSPQTGNYEQYF. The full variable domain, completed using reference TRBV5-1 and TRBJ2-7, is KAGVTQTPRYLIKTRGQQVTLSCSPISGHRSVSWYQQTPGQGLQFLFEYFSETQRNKGNFPGRFSGRQFSNSRSEMNVSTLELGDSALYLCASSPQTGNYEQYFGPGTRLTVT.

The DNA of the CDR3 is TGTGCCAGCAGGAGGACAGGGGGGGGTGAAAAACTGTTTTTT. As protein: CASRRTGGGEKLFF. The rearrangement joins TRBV28 to TRBJ1-4; the match to TRBD1 covers 10 bases. Germline V gives CDR1 MDHEN, CDR2 SYDVKM. The trim removed 6 bases at V and 7 bases at J, leaving 5 bases unmatched. The CDR3 is 14 residues long.

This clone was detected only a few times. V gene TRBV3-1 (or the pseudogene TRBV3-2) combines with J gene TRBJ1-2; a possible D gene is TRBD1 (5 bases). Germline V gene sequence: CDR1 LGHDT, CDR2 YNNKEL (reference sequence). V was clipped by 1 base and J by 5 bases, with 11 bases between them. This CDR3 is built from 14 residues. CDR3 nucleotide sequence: TGTGCCAGCAGCCAAGTCGGGGGGGGATATGGCTACACCTTC. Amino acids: CASSQVGGGYGYTF.

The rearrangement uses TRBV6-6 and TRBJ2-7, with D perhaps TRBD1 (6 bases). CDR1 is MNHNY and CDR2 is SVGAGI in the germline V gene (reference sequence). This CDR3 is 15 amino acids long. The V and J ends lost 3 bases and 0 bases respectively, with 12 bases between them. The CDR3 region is CASSYGQFNSYEQYF. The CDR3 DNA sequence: TGTGCCAGCAGTTATGGACAGTTCAACTCCTACGAGCAGTACTTC.

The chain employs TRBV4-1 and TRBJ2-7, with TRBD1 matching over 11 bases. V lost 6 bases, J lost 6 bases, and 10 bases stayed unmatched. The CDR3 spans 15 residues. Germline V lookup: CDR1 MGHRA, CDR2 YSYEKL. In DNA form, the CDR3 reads TGCGCCAGCAGTTCCGGACAGGGGGCCCCAAGCGAGCAGTACTTC. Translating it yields CASSSGQGAPSEQYF.

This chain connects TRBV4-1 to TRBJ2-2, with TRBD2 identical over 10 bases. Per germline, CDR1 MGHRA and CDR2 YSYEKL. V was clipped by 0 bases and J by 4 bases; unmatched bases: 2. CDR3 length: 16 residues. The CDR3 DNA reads TGCGCCAGCAGCCAAGATCCTAGCGGGGGCACCGGGGAGCTGTTTTTT. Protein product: CASSQDPSGGTGELFF.

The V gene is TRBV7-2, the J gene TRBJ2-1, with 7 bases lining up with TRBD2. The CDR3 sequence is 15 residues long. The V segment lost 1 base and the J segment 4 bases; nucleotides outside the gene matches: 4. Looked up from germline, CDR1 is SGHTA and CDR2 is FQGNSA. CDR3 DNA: TGTGCCAGCAGCTTAGTTCTAGCGGCTTACAATGAGCAGTTCTTC. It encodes CASSLVLAAYNEQFF.

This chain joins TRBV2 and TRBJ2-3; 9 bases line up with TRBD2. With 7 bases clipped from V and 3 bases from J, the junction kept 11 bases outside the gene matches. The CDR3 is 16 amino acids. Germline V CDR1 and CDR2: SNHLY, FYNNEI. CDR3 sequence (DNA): TGTGCCAGCACCGGGAGCTATAGCGGGAGTACAGATACGCAGTATTTT. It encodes CASTGSYSGSTDTQYF.

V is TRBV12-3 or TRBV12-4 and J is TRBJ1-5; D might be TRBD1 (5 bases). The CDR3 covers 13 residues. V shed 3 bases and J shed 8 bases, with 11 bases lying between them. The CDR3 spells CASSFGGTEPQHF. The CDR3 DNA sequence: TGTGCCAGCAGTTTCGGGGGAACTGAGCCCCAGCATTTT.

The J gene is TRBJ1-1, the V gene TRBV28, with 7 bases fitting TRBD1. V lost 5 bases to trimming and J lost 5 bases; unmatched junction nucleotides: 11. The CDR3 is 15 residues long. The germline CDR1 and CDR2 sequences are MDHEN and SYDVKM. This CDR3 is CASSPSDREWTEAFF. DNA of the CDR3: TGTGCCAGCAGTCCCTCCGACAGGGAATGGACTGAAGCTTTCTTT.

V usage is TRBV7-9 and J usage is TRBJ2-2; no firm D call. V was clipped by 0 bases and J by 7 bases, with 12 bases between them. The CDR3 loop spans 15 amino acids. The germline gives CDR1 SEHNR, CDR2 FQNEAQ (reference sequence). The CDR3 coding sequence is TGTGCCAGCAGCTTAGCCTCTTCCACGGGCGGGGAGCTGTTTTTT. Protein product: CASSLASSTGGELFF.

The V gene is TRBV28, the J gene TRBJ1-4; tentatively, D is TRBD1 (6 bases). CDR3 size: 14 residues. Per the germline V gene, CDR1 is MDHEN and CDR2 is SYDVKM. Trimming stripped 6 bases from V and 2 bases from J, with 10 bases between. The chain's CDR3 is CASRSGVTNEKLFF. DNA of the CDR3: TGTGCCAGCAGATCAGGGGTTACTAATGAAAAACTGTTTTTT.

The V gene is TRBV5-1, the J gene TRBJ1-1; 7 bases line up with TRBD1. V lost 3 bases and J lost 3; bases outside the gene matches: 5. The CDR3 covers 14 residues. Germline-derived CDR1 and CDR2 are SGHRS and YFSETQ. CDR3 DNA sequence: TGCGCCAGCAGCTCTTTGCAGGGGGACACTGAAGCTTTCTTT. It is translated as CASSSLQGDTEAFF.

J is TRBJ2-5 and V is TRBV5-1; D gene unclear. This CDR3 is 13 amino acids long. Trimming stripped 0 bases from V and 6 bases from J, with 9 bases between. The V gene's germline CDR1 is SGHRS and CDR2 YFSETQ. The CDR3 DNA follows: TGCGCCAGCAGCTTGGGGCAAGAAAAGACCCAGTACTTC. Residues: CASSLGQEKTQYF.